This T cell receptor beta chain originates from a study of early T cells in non-severe SARS-CoV-2 infection. Study-level information: Bulk RNA isolated from unsorted whole blood underwent sequencing; chains were not paired.

This CDR3 is built from 15 residues. Trimming took 0 bases from V and 7 from J, leaving 15 bases between them. Germline V CDR1 and CDR2: LGHDT, YNNKEL (reference sequence). This clonotype appeared many times. Antigen specificity is unknown. In the library, individual cDNA molecules carried attached unique molecular identifiers. TCRdb reprocessed the 5' RACE reads with MiXCR, giving one entry per CDR3 protein. The sample lists about 28,000 distinct CDR3 sequences, around 6% occurring once. Whole-study results and caveats: Private and CD4 specificities were missed by VDJdb matching, which favored anti-spike CD8 responses.

The source material was whole blood, sampled at baseline. The sequence was collected from an adult who was a healthcare worker with PCR-confirmed SARS-CoV-2 infection or an uninfected control (not recorded which). The chain has TRBV3-1 and TRBJ2-5, with D perhaps matching TRBD1 (6 bases). CDR3 DNA sequence: TGTGCCAGCAGCCAAGATCTGGGGGCGACTCGGACCCAGTACTTC. As protein: CASSQDLGATRTQYF.